This T cell receptor (beta chain) originates from a study of T cell responses to AZD1222 COVID-19 vaccine (dated by TCRdb to the early 2020s). Describing the broader study: TCR sequencing covered 233 trial participants: 200 to 220 given two doses of AZD1222 and about 26 given two doses of MenACWY control vaccine. Enrollment into the trials was organized by age into subgroups of 18-55, 56-69 and 70-plus years, and those subgroups contained roughly 150, 30 and 60 TCR-sequenced participants, respectively. The paper's findings and limits, for the study overall: Spike-specific TCR breadth and depth rose significantly after two AZD1222 doses compared with day 0 and with MenACWY recipients. Because no day 14 peak-response samples were available, the repertoires could be characterized only after the peak T cell response. Reportedly, close to half of the unique spike-specific TCRs recognized epitopes lying outside the regions that are mutated in the B.1.351 and B.1.1.7 variants. Only six AZD1222 recipients were SARS-CoV-2 seropositive at baseline, limiting conclusions about previously exposed vaccinees. The 56-69-year group was small, and its depth increase did not reach significance, likely because of low power. Vaccine-associated CD4 TCRs spanned the whole spike protein, with dominant responses in regions 160-218 and 743-854. Participants were mostly white British and included more females than males, and it was suggested by the authors that clonal diversity may have been underestimated.

After removal of 1 base from V and 4 bases from J, the junction retains 9 bases not matched to a gene. Reading from cysteine to phenylalanine, the CDR3 counts 16 amino acids. The retained sequence is limited to the CDR3, 48 bases, with the frame set at the first base. The CDR1 and CDR2 encoded by the germline V gene are SNHLY and FYNNEI. The time point label, read with the paper, signifies: baseline before first vaccination. The treatment or condition label, read with the paper, signifies: meningococcal conjugate vaccine given as trial control. Vaccinee samples were obtained from the UK trials COV001 and COV002, which included a single-blind randomized controlled phase 2/3 trial of AZD1222 (ChAdOx1 nCoV-19) in healthy adults. Trial participant PBMC samples were collected at day 0 and day 28 after the second dose for TCRbeta chain sequencing. The CDR3 regions of human TCRbeta chains were analyzed by immunosequencing. As for the authors' bioinformatics: TCRs in the repertoires were matched against a reference library of SARS-CoV-2-specific TCRs that had been generated with the MIRA antigen-specificity platform. Breadth meant the fraction of unique TCRs that were SARS-CoV-2-associated, whereas depth meant the fraction of total T cells that were SARS-CoV-2-associated. Using the MIRA data, every spike-specific TCR was mapped to the spike region that the TCR reacted to and assigned to either a CD4 or a CD8 class. Log10-transformed breadth and depth values were compared by one-way ANOVA with Sidak's multiple comparisons tests. The clones in this table, taken by TCRdb from immuneACCESS, are in-frame only. Not every clone is retained; where verified, under half of the shortfall comes from an unresolved V gene, and the cause of the rest is unknown. From that table come the V and J calls and clone size; the DNA was used to work out D and trimming. In all, the sample holds roughly 150,000 clones, and 88% of those were seen once. Together, the top ten hold under 3.5% of the sample.

A remark on this clone: The antigen this receptor binds is unknown. Base quality data are lacking; no much larger clone is found one base away.

This clonotype was sampled from an adult in good health. Sequencing used peripheral blood, obtained on day 0 of MenACWY control vaccination. The chain uses TRBV2 and TRBJ1-2; 7 bases in the junction line up with TRBD1. The CDR3 is CASSEGGTASSYGYTF. The nucleotide sequence reads as follows: TGTGCCAGCAGTGAAGGGGGGACAGCAAGCAGCTATGGCTACACCTTC. The CDR3, completed at both ends by the reference TRBV2 and TRBJ1-2 genes, gives the full variable domain EPEVTQTPSHQVTQMGQEVILRCVPISNHLYFYWYRQILGQKVEFLVSFYNNEISEKSEIFDDQFSVERPDGSNFTLKIRSTKLEDSAMYFCASSEGGTASSYGYTFGSGTRLTVV.